This T cell receptor beta chain was recorded in a study of T cell clonotyping in hematopoietic cell transplantation. Study observations and caveats: Recipient TCR diversity dropped after transplant; expanded clonotypes rose from day 30 to 180. Few recipient clonotypes overlapped donors; over 97% were de novo at given depth.

Worth noting for this clone: Its antigen is as yet unknown.

Time point of the sample: recipient sample about 28 days before transplant, after cytoreduction. Recipients were bled about 28 days pretransplant and at posttransplant days 30, 100, 180. V lost 5 bases, J lost 5 bases, and 3 bases stayed unmatched. Germline CDR1 reads SGHTA; CDR2 reads FQGNSA. This CDR3 is 14 amino acids long. The data were produced by immunoSEQ multiplex PCR, yet TCRdb's version contains in-frame clones alone and is incomplete. Found here are tens of thousands of clones, roughly 85% of them singletons; the top ten hold about 5.3%. The clonotype comes from a man aged 60 to 69 with myelodysplastic syndrome. Some clones in this sample may be carry-over from other donors' samples. Here the sequenced sample was peripheral blood mononuclear cells, taken before stem cell transplant. The chain links TRBV7-2 to TRBJ2-1, with 10 bases identical to TRBD2. This CDR3 is CASSVLAGDNEQFF. The CDR3 region has the DNA TGTGCCAGCAGCGTCCTAGCGGGGGACAATGAGCAGTTCTTC.